The clone carrying this T cell receptor beta chain was observed a few times. Its matching antigen is unknown. The germline CDR1 and CDR2 sequences are SQVTM and ANQGSEA. V was shortened by 2 bases and J by 2 bases, with 15 bases between the two germline ends. The CDR3 runs 15 residues. The data derive from a study of response to subunit inactivated influenza vaccine. One entry per CDR3 protein results from TCRdb running MiXCR on the RT-PCR reads. The sample yields a few hundred thousand distinct CDR3 sequences, around 9.9% seen once. Study-wide results and caveats: Seasonal influenza vaccination, on each occasion, was suggested by the authors to recruit few new T cells.

The sequence derives from a man aged 50 or older who received an inactivated influenza vaccine. Source: PBMCs from blood, taken around seven weeks after vaccination. This rearrangement joins TRBV29-1 to TRBJ1-1; D not resolved. The CDR3 DNA is TGCAGCGTTGAACCCCGCCAGGCCTTTAACACTGAAGCTTTCTTT. It specifies CSVEPRQAFNTEAFF.